This T cell receptor (beta chain) was obtained from a study of blood T cell repertoires in COVID-19. Study information: The study drew acute and convalescent COVID-19 samples from the United States, Italy and Spain.

Per the authors' pipeline: Amplification from reference gene primers served as the basis for estimated nucleated cell counts. The data were produced by immunoSEQ multiplex PCR, yet TCRdb's version contains in-frame clones alone and is incomplete. That table is the source of V, J and clone size, and D and trimming were worked out from the DNA. This sample has 40,000 to 50,000 clones; about 81% occur once, and the top ten carry 30% to 40%. The CDR3 runs 13 residues. V was trimmed by 8 bases and J by 5 bases, leaving 15 bases between them. This TCR came from a man aged 35-49 years with active or convalescent COVID-19. The V gene is TRBV12-3 or TRBV12-4, the J gene TRBJ1-1, with D tentatively TRBD1 (5 bases). The source material was peripheral blood. For the CDR3, the DNA is TGTGCCAGCCATCCGGGGACTCAAACTGAAGCTTTCTTT. Translation: CASHPGTQTEAFF.